The clone carrying this T cell receptor (beta chain) was picked up many times. The sample is drawn from a study of blood T cells in healthy people across ages. The CDR3 extends over 15 amino acids. Per germline, CDR1 SGHRS and CDR2 YFSETQ. V was cut by 0 bases and J by 0 bases, with 9 bases left in between. Next came a second PCR, run for about 6 to 12 cycles, which used a sample-barcoded 5' primer along with a J-beta primer mix. TCRdb re-called the 5' RACE reads with MiXCR, one entry per CDR3 protein. This repertoire shows 710,000 or so distinct CDR3 sequences, about 20% found once; its top ten account for about 20%.

The clonotype comes from a man between 65 and 85 years old in good health. The source material was blood. The V and J genes are TRBV5-1 and TRBJ1-1, with D hard to call. CDR3: CASSLVGGMNTEAFF. The DNA of the CDR3 is TGCGCCAGCAGCTTGGTTGGCGGCATGAACACTGAAGCTTTCTTT.